The 27 T cell receptor beta chains below all came from one sample that was sequenced in a study (dated by TCRdb to the early 2020s). Libraries were built with the immunoSEQ multiplex PCR assay. TCRdb took this table from immuneACCESS and kept in-frame rearrangements with V and J called. Such tables lack part of the clones; where checked against another copy, unresolved V genes explain under half of the gap, and the rest is unexplained. The sample table contains some 68,000 clones; only one count was recorded for 93% of them. Roughly 4% of the sample rests with the top ten. The sequenced material came from PBMCs. These receptors originate from a man aged 35-49 years with rheumatoid arthritis.

CDR3 in amino acids: CASSLSRRITEAFF. CDR3 nucleotides: TGCGCCAGCAGCTTGAGCCGACGGATCACTGAAGCTTTCTTT. The chain has TRBV5-1 and TRBJ1-1; D not resolved. V dropped 1 base and J dropped 4 bases, with 11 bases sitting between them. Germline V gives CDR1 SGHRS, CDR2 YFSETQ. The CDR3 covers 14 residues. Using reference TRBV5-1 and TRBJ1-1 for the parts outside the CDR3, the full variable domain is KAGVTQTPRYLIKTRGQQVTLSCSPISGHRSVSWYQQTPGQGLQFLFEYFSETQRNKGNFPGRFSGRQFSNSRSEMNVSTLELGDSALYLCASSLSRRITEAFFGQGTRLTVV.

This chain uses TRBV24-1 with TRBJ2-3; 8 bases map to TRBD1. The germline CDR1 and CDR2 sequences are KGHDR and SFDVKD. The ends lost 8 bases at V and 2 bases at J; junction bases unmatched: 5. This CDR3 is 14 amino acids long. This CDR3 is CATKGQGATDTQYF. CDR3 sequence (DNA): TGTGCCACCAAAGGACAGGGTGCCACAGATACGCAGTATTTT.

V usage is TRBV15 and J usage is TRBJ2-5; no reliable D call. V lost 1 base and J lost 0, with 12 bases in between. This CDR3 is built from 16 residues. The germline CDR1 and CDR2 sequences are LNHNV and YYDKDF (reference sequence). This chain's CDR3 is CATSRALGHDQETQYF. The CDR3 DNA follows: TGTGCCACCAGCAGAGCCTTAGGGCACGACCAAGAGACCCAGTACTTC.

The CDR3 loop reads CASRLEIWGYNEQFF. Written as DNA, the CDR3 is TGTGCCAGCAGGCTAGAAATCTGGGGATACAATGAGCAGTTCTTC. The chain combines TRBV27 with TRBJ2-1; no reliable D call. CDR3 length equals 15 residues. Germline CDR1 and CDR2: MNHEY and SMNVEV (reference sequence). V was clipped by 6 bases and J by 4 bases, with 16 bases between them.

The CDR3 DNA reads TGTGCCAGCAGCCTGGGACAGGGGTCGAACACTGAAGCTTTCTTT. It specifies CASSLGQGSNTEAFF. The rearrangement uses TRBV7-9 and TRBJ1-1; 10 positions agree with TRBD1. The V gene's germline CDR1 is SEHNR and CDR2 FQNEAQ (reference sequence). V dropped 5 bases and J dropped 1; count of bases not matched to a gene: 4. The CDR3 covers 15 residues.

CDR3 sequence (DNA): TGTGCCAGCAGCGTAGCACCTATCGCGGGCCAAGAGACCCAGTACTTC. Residues: CASSVAPIAGQETQYF. The chain links TRBV9 to TRBJ2-5; the D gene is possibly TRBD2 (5 bases). The V and J ends lost 0 bases and 1 base respectively, with 13 bases between them. The length of the CDR3 is 16 residues. CDR1 SGDLS and CDR2 YYNGEE come from the germline V gene.

This chain joins TRBV11-2 and TRBJ1-1; D unclear. Trimming removed 6 bases at V and 1 base at J, with 15 bases between. CDR1 is SGHAT and CDR2 is FQNNGV in the germline V gene. The CDR3 has 15 residues. The CDR3 loop is CASSSREETNTEAFF. CDR3 sequence (DNA): TGTGCCAGCAGTTCCCGGGAAGAAACGAACACTGAAGCTTTCTTT.

This sequence joins TRBV3-1 (or the pseudogene TRBV3-2) and TRBJ2-5, with D possibly being TRBD1 (6 bases). Germline assignment: CDR1 LGHDT and CDR2 YNNKEL (reference sequence). The V and J ends lost 3 bases and 7 bases respectively, with 24 bases between them. This CDR3 comprises 17 residues. Here the CDR3 reads CASSHNGGASGFWTQYF. CDR3 DNA: TGTGCCAGCAGCCATAATGGGGGCGCCTCGGGATTCTGGACCCAGTACTTC.

This clone was observed once. The chain uses TRBV9 and TRBJ1-5; no reliable D call. This CDR3 comprises 14 residues. The ends were cut back, 2 bases at V and 3 bases at J, with 9 bases in the middle. CDR1 is SGDLS and CDR2 is YYNGEE in the germline V gene. CDR3 protein: CASSVGQNNQPQHF. CDR3 sequence (DNA): TGTGCCAGCAGCGTGGGTCAGAACAATCAGCCCCAGCATTTT.

V and J are TRBV11-2 and TRBJ2-1, with D possibly matching TRBD1 (6 bases). The CDR3 is made up of 12 amino acids. Germline V CDR1 and CDR2: SGHAT, FQNNGV. V lost 5 bases and J 7 bases, leaving 9 bases between the germline ends. The CDR3 DNA sequence: TGTGCCAGCAGCGCACAGGGTAATGAGCAGTTCTTC. Translation: CASSAQGNEQFF.

V is TRBV5-8 and J is TRBJ2-7; D remains ambiguous. Germline V lookup: CDR1 SGHTS, CDR2 YDEGEE. The CDR3 covers 12 residues. The V and J ends lost 4 bases and 5 bases respectively, with 10 bases between them. CDR3 DNA: TGTGCCAGCAGCATCGGGTCCAACGAGCAGTACTTC. Residues: CASSIGSNEQYF.

This clone was seen only once. The chain recombines TRBV27 with TRBJ1-5; D unclear. The CDR3 is 15 amino acids. V dropped 5 bases and J dropped 1 base, with 12 bases sitting between them. CDR1 and CDR2 (germline): MNHEY, SMNVEV (reference sequence). CDR3 nucleotide sequence: TGTGCCAGCAGTGCACAGAGACTAAGCAATCAGCCCCAGCATTTT. It codes for CASSAQRLSNQPQHF.

The rearrangement uses TRBV9 and TRBJ1-2, with a weak D call TRBD1 (5 bases). The CDR3 is 16 residues long. The V end lost 1 base, the J end lost 7 bases, and 20 bases lay between the germline ends. CDR1 SGDLS and CDR2 YYNGEE come from the germline V gene. The CDR3 nucleotides read TGTGCCAGCAGCGTAAATCTTGACAGTCTAGTATCTGGCTACACCTTC. Its translation: CASSVNLDSLVSGYTF.

The chain uses TRBV4-3 and TRBJ2-1; TRBD1 agrees at 7 bases. Germline loops: CDR1 LGHNA, CDR2 YSLEER. J lost 2 bases, V lost 0 bases, and 4 bases had no gene match. This CDR3 is 16 amino acids long. The CDR3 DNA reads as TGCGCCAGCAGCCAAGATTGGGGACAGACCTACAATGAGCAGTTCTTC. Its translation is CASSQDWGQTYNEQFF.

The chain links TRBV6-5 to TRBJ2-1; 9 bases fit TRBD1. The CDR3 is made up of 15 amino acids. V shed 6 bases and J 6 bases; nucleotides not matched to a gene: 9. Germline V CDR1 and CDR2: MNHEY, SVGAGI. CDR3 nucleotide sequence: TGTGCCAGCAGACAAGACAGGGGGGAGGCCAATGAGCAGTTCTTC. Its protein is CASRQDRGEANEQFF.

The count of this clone is one. CDR3: CASSPFYGTGDFANEKLFF. As DNA, the CDR3 is TGTGCCAGCAGCCCCTTCTACGGGACAGGGGACTTCGCTAATGAAAAACTGTTTTTT. The J gene is TRBJ1-4, the V gene TRBV7-8; 10 nucleotides agree with TRBD1. The CDR3 covers 19 residues. V lost 5 bases and J lost 3; bases outside the gene matches: 15. CDR1 is SGHVS, CDR2 FQNEAQ, per germline.

The V gene is TRBV10-3, the J gene TRBJ2-3; 9 bases match TRBD2. The CDR3 is 17 amino acids. With V trimmed by 8 bases and J by 0 bases, 12 bases remained unmatched. In germline, CDR1 is ENHRY, CDR2 SYGVKD. The CDR3 coding sequence is TGTGCCATCCGTAGCGGGAGAGGGGGGTCTAGCACAGATACGCAGTATTTT. This codes for CAIRSGRGGSSTDTQYF.

This chain links TRBV23-1 with TRBJ1-1; perhaps TRBD1 as D (6 bases). TRBV23-1 qualifies as an ORF whose function is uncertain. This CDR3 spans 14 amino acids. With 4 bases removed from V and 7 bases from J, the gap between germline ends came to 16 bases. CDR3 sequence: CASSRPGATLEAFF. The CDR3 region has the DNA TGCGCCAGCAGTCGCCCGGGGGCCACACTTGAAGCTTTCTTT.

The chain employs TRBV5-1 and TRBJ2-2; weak D call: TRBD2 (6 bases). Trimming left V 3 bases short and J 0 bases short, with 9 bases between. The CDR3 length is 15 residues. The germline V gene has CDR1 SGHRS and CDR2 YFSETQ. DNA of the CDR3: TGCGCCAGCAGCTCGGGACTGACGAACACCGGGGAGCTGTTTTTT. Its protein is CASSSGLTNTGELFF. The full variable domain, with the rest looked up from reference TRBV5-1 and TRBJ2-2, is KAGVTQTPRYLIKTRGQQVTLSCSPISGHRSVSWYQQTPGQGLQFLFEYFSETQRNKGNFPGRFSGRQFSNSRSEMNVSTLELGDSALYLCASSSGLTNTGELFFGEGSRLTVL.

The chain has TRBV18 and TRBJ2-5; D tentatively fits TRBD1 or TRBD2 (5 bases each). Germline V CDR1 and CDR2: KGHSH, LQKENI. Between the trimmed V and J ends, which lost 2 bases and 5 bases, there was a span of 9 bases. The CDR3 runs to 13 residues. CDR3 amino acids: CASSPGGGETQYF. The CDR3 DNA reads TGTGCCAGCTCACCAGGGGGTGGCGAGACCCAGTACTTC.

The genes are TRBV7-2 and TRBJ2-1, with D perhaps TRBD1 (5 bases). Germline assignment: CDR1 SGHTA and CDR2 FQGNSA. CDR3 size: 14 residues. With 1 base removed from V and 7 bases from J, the gap between germline ends came to 11 bases. This chain's CDR3 is CASSLGGSINEQFF. CDR3 DNA sequence: TGTGCCAGCAGCTTAGGGGGCAGTATTAATGAGCAGTTCTTC. Looking up the rest from reference TRBV7-2 and TRBJ2-1 gives the full variable domain: GAGVSQSPSNKVTEKGKDVELRCDPISGHTALYWYRQSLGQGLEFLIYFQGNSAPDKSGLPSDRFSAERTGGSVSTLTIQRTQQEDSAVYLCASSLGGSINEQFFGPGTRLTVL.

J is TRBJ2-3 and V is TRBV10-1, with TRBD2 matching 9 bases. V was pared by 7 bases and J by 4 bases, with 6 bases of the junction left unmatched. Germline V gene data show CDR1 as WNHNN and CDR2 as SYGVQD (reference sequence). The length of the CDR3 is 14 residues. CDR3 DNA: TGCGCCAGCACCACCGGACTAGCGTCAGATACGCAGTATTTT. This sequence encodes CASTTGLASDTQYF.

The genes are TRBV28 and TRBJ2-5, with 9 bases matching TRBD2. In germline, CDR1 is MDHEN, CDR2 SYDVKM. J lost 2 bases, V lost 7 bases, and 11 bases had no gene match. This CDR3 is built from 16 residues. The CDR3 DNA reads TGTGCCAGCACACCAGGGGGGCTAGCGGGGCAAGAGACCCAGTACTTC. Protein: CASTPGGLAGQETQYF.

The chain combines TRBV7-2 with TRBJ2-7; TRBD1 agrees at 7 bases. Germline V gene data show CDR1 as SGHTA and CDR2 as FQGNSA. CDR3 size: 16 residues. J lost 6 bases, V lost 5 bases, and 16 bases had no gene match. CDR3 sequence reads: CASSNKVGTDLLEQYF. CDR3 bases: TGTGCCAGCAGCAATAAAGTTGGGACAGACCTACTCGAGCAGTACTTC.

The chain recombines TRBV21-1 with TRBJ2-6; the table calls TRBD2, which could not be checked here. TRBV21-1 is termed a pseudogene. CDR3 length: 17 residues. This chain's CDR3 is CASPSPAGIFGANVLTF. CDR3 sequence (DNA): TGTGCCAGCCCGTCTCCGGCGGGAATCTTTGGGGCCAACGTCCTGACTTTC.

The chain uses TRBV9 and TRBJ2-1, with unresolved D. CDR1 and CDR2 (germline): SGDLS, YYNGEE. The CDR3 sequence is 12 residues long. V lost 3 bases and J 3 bases, leaving 4 bases between the germline ends. The CDR3 nucleotides are TGTGCCAGCAGCGGCGACTACAATGAGCAGTTCTTC. Protein sequence: CASSGDYNEQFF.

This clone was seen just once. This sequence joins TRBV24-1 and TRBJ1-1; 7 bases map to TRBD1. Trimming removed 6 bases from V and 0 bases from J; junction bases left unmatched: 3. The CDR3 is made up of 14 amino acids. Germline CDR1 reads KGHDR; CDR2 reads SFDVKD. Here the CDR3 DNA reads TGTGCCACCAGTCCAGGGGGGTTGAACACTGAAGCTTTCTTT. This encodes CATSPGGLNTEAFF.